The 24 T cell receptor beta chains below come from one sample, sequenced in a study of prognosis after radiotherapy for stage I lung cancer. Amplicons of TCR beta CDR3 were generated from genomic DNA by two-round multiplex PCR. During first-round PCR, primers specific to each TRBV and TRBJ gene were used. MiXCR, applied by TCRdb to the multiplex PCR reads, yields one record per CDR3 protein. The table lists some 56,000 distinct CDR3 sequences, 26% of them singletons. Sequencing used PBMCs, obtained before or after stereotactic body radiation therapy (not recorded which). The receptors shown here come from a donor aged 50 or older with non-small cell lung cancer.

The genes are TRBV6-2 or TRBV6-3 and TRBJ2-4; 8 bases fit TRBD1. Germline-derived CDR1 and CDR2 are MNHEY and SVGEGT. Trimming took 5 bases from V and 6 from J; bases not matched to a gene: 9. The CDR3 has 15 amino acids. The CDR3 DNA reads TGTGCCAGCAGTGAATCCTTACAGGGGGTAAACATTCAGTACTTC. Translation gives CASSESLQGVNIQYF.

With regard to this clonotype: A clone one base away is much larger, so this may be a read error. The chain combines TRBV4-2 with TRBJ1-4, with D possibly TRBD1 on 5 matching bases. CDR1 and CDR2 (germline): LGHNA, YNFKEQ. The CDR3 loop spans 17 amino acids. V shed 0 bases and J shed 7 bases, with 18 bases lying between them. CDR3: CASSQESGPGVGEKLFF. The CDR3 nucleotides are TGTGCCAGCAGCCAAGAATCTGGACCGGGGGTAGGTGAAAAACTGTTTTTT.

On this clonotype itself: Germline is not matched at one junction end, which may reflect a read error. The DNA for the CDR3 is TGTGCCAGCAACTCCAAGTACGGGGAGCTGTTTTTC. It is translated as CASNSKYGELFF. The chain employs TRBV7-9 and TRBJ2-2; D possibly corresponds to TRBD2 (5 bases). The CDR3 spans 12 residues. CDR1 and CDR2 from the germline V gene are SEHNR and FQNEAQ (reference sequence). The full variable domain, rest sourced from reference TRBV7-9 and TRBJ2-2, is DTGVSQNPRHKITKRGQNVTFRCDPISEHNRLYWYRQTLGQGPEFLTYFQNEAQLEKSRLLSDRFSAERPKGSFSTLEIQRTEQGDSAMYLCASNSKYGELFFGEGSRLTVL.

This clonotype came up many times. The V and J genes are TRBV7-8 and TRBJ1-5, with D unresolved. V dropped 1 base and J dropped 3 bases, with 10 bases sitting between them. Germline values: CDR1 SGHVS, CDR2 FQNEAQ. CDR3 size: 15 residues. The CDR3: CASSLGATNNQPQHF. In nucleotides, the CDR3 is TGTGCCAGCAGCTTAGGGGCGACTAACAATCAGCCCCAGCATTTT.

This clonotype was seen a handful of times. The J gene is TRBJ1-1, the V gene TRBV9; D gene unclear. The V gene lost 0 bases and the J gene lost 1 base, with 7 bases spanning the gap. The CDR3 has 14 amino acids. The V gene's germline CDR1 is SGDLS and CDR2 YYNGEE. The CDR3 loop is CASSVANTNTEAFF. CDR3 nucleotide sequence: TGTGCCAGCAGCGTAGCTAACACGAACACTGAAGCTTTCTTT.

Of note for this clonotype: One junction end disagrees with the germline gene, perhaps due to a read error. The chain uses TRBV7-9 and TRBJ2-6; D unresolved. This CDR3 has 15 residues. CDR1 is SEHNR, CDR2 FQNEAQ, per germline (reference sequence). The CDR3 sequence: CASSLYGSWANVLTF. The CDR3, as DNA: TGTGCCAGCAGCTTGTATGGCTCTTGGGCCAACGTCCTGACTTTC.

This clonotype was detected once. An end of the junction does not agree with germline; a read error may underlie this. The chain combines TRBV4-1 with TRBJ1-5; D unclear. The CDR3 runs 16 residues. Germline CDR1 reads MGHRA; CDR2 reads YSYEKL. DNA for the CDR3: TGCGCCAGAAGCCAAGATACGGGAGGAGTGAATCAGGCCCAGCATTTT. It encodes CARSQDTGGVNQAQHF.

This clonotype was detected many times. This chain uses TRBV7-8 with TRBJ1-2; D is ambiguous. With 0 bases removed from V and 4 bases from J, the gap between germline ends came to 18 bases. The CDR3 consists of 17 residues. Germline assignment: CDR1 SGHVS and CDR2 FQNEAQ. In DNA form, the CDR3 reads TGTGCCAGCAGCTTAGCGGAATTGGCCCCCAAGGCCTATGGCTACACCTTC. Amino acids: CASSLAELAPKAYGYTF.

Details on this clonotype: A far larger clone is one nucleotide away, so this likely arose from a read error. The genes are TRBV2 and TRBJ1-2, with 8 bases aligning to TRBD1. Germline V gene lookup returns CDR1 SNHLY and CDR2 FYNNEI. This CDR3 is built from 15 residues. The CDR3 here is CVSSPENRGTYGYTF. CDR3 in DNA: TGTGTCAGCAGCCCCGAAAACAGGGGGACCTATGGCTACACCTTC.

Ten or more counts support this clonotype. This chain links TRBV30 with TRBJ2-2, with a possible D match to TRBD1 (5 bases). The germline V gene has CDR1 GTSNPN and CDR2 SVGIG (reference sequence). This CDR3 is 14 amino acids long. Trimming took 8 bases from V and 1 from J, leaving 14 bases between them. For the CDR3, the DNA is TGTGCCCGTTCAGCGACAGTGAACACCGGGGAGCTGTTTTTT. It encodes CARSATVNTGELFF.

This clonotype showed up many times. The chain combines TRBV6-1 with TRBJ2-3; TRBD2 agrees at 9 bases. The CDR3 has 14 residues. The ends lost 7 bases at V and 1 base at J; junction bases unmatched: 3. Germline-derived CDR1 and CDR2 are MNHNS and SASEGT. CDR3 amino acids: CASKGTSRTDTQYF. The CDR3 DNA follows: TGTGCCAGCAAGGGGACTAGCCGCACAGATACGCAGTATTTT.

The rearrangement uses TRBV18 and TRBJ1-1, with 8 bases fitting TRBD1. The V segment lost 3 bases and the J segment 6 bases; nucleotides outside the gene matches: 0. CDR3 length: 12 amino acids. Germline-derived CDR1 and CDR2 are KGHSH and LQKENI. DNA of the CDR3: TGTGCCAGCTCACCGGACAGGGCTGAAGCTTTCTTT. Protein product: CASSPDRAEAFF.

This clonotype was recorded many times. The chain couples TRBV15 to TRBJ2-1, with 7 bases lining up with TRBD2. Germline values: CDR1 LNHNV, CDR2 YYDKDF (reference sequence). This CDR3 has 15 residues. J was trimmed by 6 bases and V by 8 bases; bases with no gene match: 13. Written as DNA, the CDR3 is TGTGCCACCGATTCCCGAGATAGCGGGTCCAATGAGCAGTTCTTC. As protein: CATDSRDSGSNEQFF.

This clonotype was seen at least ten times. This chain connects TRBV12-3 or TRBV12-4 to TRBJ2-2, with a weak D call TRBD2 (6 bases). There are 15 residues in the CDR3. The germline V and J ends were trimmed by 6 bases and 4 bases, with 15 bases remaining between them. The CDR3 region has the DNA TGTGCCAGCAGCCCACTAGCAGCCGCCACCGGGGAGCTGTTTTTT. Translation: CASSPLAAATGELFF.

This clonotype showed up many times. The gene calls are TRBV6-1 and TRBJ1-3, with 7 positions matching TRBD1. The V segment lost 6 bases and the J segment 0 bases; nucleotides outside the gene matches: 11. Germline values: CDR1 MNHNS, CDR2 SASEGT. CDR3 length: 17 amino acids. The CDR3 protein is CASRRQGRAFSGNTIYF. CDR3 nucleotides: TGTGCCAGCAGACGACAGGGTAGGGCTTTCTCTGGAAACACCATATATTTT.

Of note for this clonotype: A far larger clone is just one base off, so this is likely a read error. V and J are TRBV6-4 and TRBJ1-2; TRBD1 aligns across 7 bases. The germline CDR1 and CDR2 sequences are MRHNA and SNTAGT. CDR3 length: 12 residues. CDR3 bases: TGTGCCAGCAAGAGACAGGGCTATTGCTACACCTTC. Its translation: CASKRQGYCYTF.

Many counts were recorded for this clonotype. The chain has TRBV29-1 and TRBJ2-1; the match to TRBD1 covers 8 bases. V gave up 2 bases and J gave up 3 bases; unmatched junction bases: 9. Germline V gives CDR1 SQVTM, CDR2 ANQGSEA. The CDR3 is 16 residues long. For the CDR3, the DNA is TGCAGCGTTGAATGGGTAGGACAGGGCCGCTACAATGAGCAGTTCTTC. It codes for CSVEWVGQGRYNEQFF.

This chain connects TRBV6-5 to TRBJ2-3; a weak D match, TRBD2 (6 bases). CDR1 and CDR2 (germline): MNHEY, SVGAGI. CDR3 length: 15 amino acids. V lost 0 bases and J 6 bases, leaving 13 bases between the germline ends. CDR3 region: CASSYSCGSGDTQYF. The CDR3 bases are TGTGCCAGCAGTTACTCATGCGGCAGCGGGGATACGCAGTATTTT.

This clonotype has ten or more counts. This sequence joins TRBV6-2 or TRBV6-3 and TRBJ2-3; D gene uncertain. The length of the CDR3 is 13 residues. The germline V gene encodes CDR1 MNHEY and CDR2 SVGEGT. V was clipped by 5 bases and J by 7 bases, with 13 bases between them. CDR3 region: CASSDPGLHTQYF. CDR3 coding DNA: TGTGCCAGCAGTGACCCCGGATTACATACGCAGTATTTT.

This clonotype was seen ten or more times. The chain recombines TRBV11-2 with TRBJ2-3; maybe TRBD2 (5 bases). V was clipped by 6 bases and J by 1 base, with 23 bases between them. CDR1 SGHAT and CDR2 FQNNGV come from the germline V gene. The CDR3 has 18 amino acids. CDR3 sequence reads: CASRTTGWGSGGTDTQYF. The CDR3 DNA sequence: TGTGCCAGCAGGACGACCGGCTGGGGTTCCGGGGGCACAGATACGCAGTATTTT.

Comment on this clonotype: Being one base from a much bigger clone, this may be a read error. This is likely a read error, given that the CDR3 carries no conserved phenylalanine or tryptophan at its end. V gene TRBV19 combines with J gene TRBJ2-5; possible D gene TRBD1, 6 bases. CDR1 is LNHDA, CDR2 SQIVND, per germline (reference sequence). The CDR3 sequence is 13 residues long. V dropped 5 bases and J dropped 5 bases, with 12 bases sitting between them. The CDR3 here is CASSGQSRETQYL. For the CDR3, the DNA is TGTGCCAGTAGTGGACAGTCTCGGGAGACCCAGTACTTA.

This clonotype has ten or more counts. This rearrangement joins TRBV2 to TRBJ2-1, with D perhaps TRBD1 (5 bases). V was cut by 2 bases and J by 9 bases, with 14 bases left in between. The CDR3 runs to 14 residues. Germline loops: CDR1 SNHLY, CDR2 FYNNEI. CDR3 in amino acids: CASSEIGRAAEQFF. CDR3 nucleotides: TGTGCCAGCAGTGAAATTGGCAGGGCGGCTGAGCAGTTCTTC.

V gene TRBV18 combines with J gene TRBJ1-1; 9 bases align to TRBD1. The CDR3 is 14 residues long. Germline-derived CDR1 and CDR2 are KGHSH and LQKENI. V trimming: 2 bases; J trimming: 4 bases; junction bases outside the gene matches: 2. The chain's CDR3 is CASSPGQGCTEAFF. The CDR3 coding sequence is TGTGCCAGCTCACCAGGACAGGGGTGCACTGAAGCTTTCTTT.

A word on this clonotype: This sequence may be a read error, since a much larger clone differs from it by one base. The chain is built from TRBV10-3 and TRBJ1-1; a weak D match, TRBD1 (6 bases). Per the germline V gene, CDR1 is ENHRY and CDR2 is SYGVKD. This CDR3 contains 14 residues. CDR3: CAISDEGGGTEALF. In DNA, the CDR3 is TGTGCCATCAGTGACGAGGGGGGGGGCACTGAAGCTTTATTT.